The source of this T cell receptor (beta chain) is a study of cytomegalovirus exposure and HLA in healthy donors. The study, taken as a whole, reports: Follow-up analysis found HLA locus-dependent TCR association rates, highest for DRB1 and lowest for HLA-C. Association of a missense DCLRE1C variant with TCR beta V- and J-gene trimming was reported in a later analysis.

A multiplex PCR was run with 60 Vbeta primers and 13 Jbeta primers. The method was immunoSEQ multiplex PCR; TCRdb's version includes in-frame clones alone and lacks a portion of them. The sample gives some 40,000 clones, approximately 55% of which show up once; roughly 6.2% is in the top ten. The V gene end was trimmed by 4 bases and the J gene end by 1 base; junction bases not matched to a gene: 0. The germline V gene encodes CDR1 MRHNA and CDR2 SNTAGT. The CDR3 has 15 residues. This clone qualifies as medium-sized. Antigen: not known. The sequence derives from a woman in her thirties or forties in good health and CMV-seropositive. The chain uses TRBV6-4 and TRBJ2-2; 10 nucleotides line up with TRBD2. The sequenced sample consisted of PBMCs. The CDR3 DNA is TGTGCCAGCAGTGGGACTAGCGGGAACACCGGGGAGCTGTTTTTT. Translated, it gives CASSGTSGNTGELFF.